This TCR beta chain was recovered during a study of T cell clonotyping in hematopoietic cell transplantation. Notes on the study in general: Broader posttransplant TCR repertoire diversity was predicted by graft donor and pretransplant recipient Inverse Simpson Index values. CD4 and CD8 repertoire contributions could not be separated without sorting. Pathologically expanded recipient clonotypes increased progressively from day 30 to day 180 as diversity fell.

Here immunoSEQ multiplex PCR was the method, and the copy in TCRdb shows in-frame clones only, minus some. The sample yields roughly 30,000 clones, under 95% seen once. Worth noting for this clone: Its antigen is still unknown.

The CDR3 contains 15 residues. As for time point: recipient sample about 28 days before transplant, after cytoreduction. J is TRBJ1-3 and V is TRBV21-1; TRBD1, the D gene given by the table, was not confirmed from the DNA. TRBV21-1 is labeled a pseudogene. The sequences come from peripheral blood mononuclear cells, collected before stem cell transplant. The TCR originated in a man aged 45 to 65 with acute myeloid leukemia. Some clones in this sample may be carry-over from other donors' samples. This chain's CDR3 is CASFKTGEDENTIYF. The CDR3 DNA sequence: TGTGCCAGCTTTAAGACAGGCGAGGACGAAAACACCATATATTTT.